These 6 T cell receptor beta chains originate from one sample sequenced in a study of blood T cell repertoires in COVID-19. Measured with immunoSEQ multiplex PCR; TCRdb has only the in-frame clones, and not every one. The data contain tens of thousands of clones, around 86% of them singletons. The sample was peripheral blood. These receptors originate from a woman of 80 years or more with acute or convalescent COVID-19.

The chain is built from TRBV24-1 and TRBJ2-3; TRBD1 might be the D (5 bases). The CDR3 has 13 amino acids. Germline CDR1 is KGHDR and CDR2 is SFDVKD. V gave up 6 bases and J gave up 2 bases, with 8 bases separating them. The CDR3: CATSQGPTDTQYF. Here the CDR3 DNA reads TGTGCCACCAGTCAGGGCCCCACAGATACGCAGTATTTT.

This clone was detected a few times. The J gene is TRBJ2-2, the V gene TRBV7-9; 13 bases are shared with TRBD2. V was clipped by 5 bases and J by 7 bases; unmatched bases: 7. Germline V gives CDR1 SEHNR, CDR2 FQNEAQ (reference sequence). This CDR3 has 16 residues. The CDR3 sequence is CASSRMTSGRIGELFF. In DNA form, the CDR3 reads TGTGCCAGCAGCCGAATGACTAGCGGGAGGATCGGGGAGCTGTTTTTT.

The chain carries TRBV2 and TRBJ1-2; D perhaps matches TRBD1 (5 bases). V lost 3 bases to trimming and J lost 5 bases, with 13 bases between them. This CDR3 region has 14 residues. CDR1 SNHLY and CDR2 FYNNEI come from the germline V gene. The CDR3 sequence: CASSEGRTGYGYTF. The CDR3 DNA sequence: TGTGCCAGCAGTGAGGGGCGGACGGGTTATGGCTACACCTTC.

This sequence joins TRBV27 and TRBJ2-5, with 7 bases lining up with TRBD1. This CDR3 is built from 16 residues. Germline V gene sequence: CDR1 MNHEY, CDR2 SMNVEV (reference sequence). V trimming: 8 bases; J trimming: 5 bases; junction bases outside the gene matches: 17. DNA for the CDR3: TGTGCCAGCGGACGCCCTGGACAGGCGCGAGGGGAGACCCAGTACTTC. Its translation is CASGRPGQARGETQYF.

The chain uses TRBV6-5 and TRBJ1-1; 9 bases match TRBD1. Germline CDR1 MNHEY, CDR2 SVGAGI. This CDR3 region has 14 residues. Trimming took 2 bases from V and 7 from J; bases not matched to a gene: 5. The CDR3 coding sequence is TGTGCCAGCAGTTACACAGGGGGCCTTCGTGAAGCTTTCTTT. Its translation is CASSYTGGLREAFF.

This clone was observed a single time. The rearrangement links TRBV6-5 to TRBJ2-1; TRBD1 is a possible D gene (5 bases). The CDR3 runs 14 residues. Trimming stripped 6 bases from V and 2 bases from J, with 11 bases between. Looked up from germline, CDR1 is MNHEY and CDR2 is SVGAGI. This CDR3 is CASRRGSPYNEQFF. In DNA, the CDR3 is TGTGCCAGCAGAAGGGGTTCCCCCTACAATGAGCAGTTCTTC.